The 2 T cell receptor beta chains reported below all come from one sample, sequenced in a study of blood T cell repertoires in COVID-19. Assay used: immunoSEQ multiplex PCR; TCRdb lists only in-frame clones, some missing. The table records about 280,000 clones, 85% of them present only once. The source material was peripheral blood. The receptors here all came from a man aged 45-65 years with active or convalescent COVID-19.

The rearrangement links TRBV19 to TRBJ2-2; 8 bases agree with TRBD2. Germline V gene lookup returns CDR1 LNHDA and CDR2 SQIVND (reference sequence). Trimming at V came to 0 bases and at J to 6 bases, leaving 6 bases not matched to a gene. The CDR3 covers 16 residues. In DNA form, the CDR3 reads TGTGCCAGTAGTATAGACGGGAGGGCCTCGGCCGGGGAGCTGTTTTTT. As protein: CASSIDGRASAGELFF.

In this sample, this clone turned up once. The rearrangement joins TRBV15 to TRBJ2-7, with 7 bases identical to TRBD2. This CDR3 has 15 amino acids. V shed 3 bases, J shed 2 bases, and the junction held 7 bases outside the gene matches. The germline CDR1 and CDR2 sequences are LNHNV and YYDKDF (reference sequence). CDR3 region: CATSRSGGRTYEQYF. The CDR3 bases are TGTGCCACCAGCAGGTCTGGCGGGAGAACCTACGAGCAGTACTTC.